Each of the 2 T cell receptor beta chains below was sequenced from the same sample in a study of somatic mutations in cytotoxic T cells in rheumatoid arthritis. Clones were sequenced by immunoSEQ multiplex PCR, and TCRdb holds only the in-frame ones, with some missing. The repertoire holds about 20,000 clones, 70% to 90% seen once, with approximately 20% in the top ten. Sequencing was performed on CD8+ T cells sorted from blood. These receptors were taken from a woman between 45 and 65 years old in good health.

The CDR3 region is CASSDLGLAGVTDTQYF. The CDR3 nucleotides are TGCGCCAGCAGTGACCTTGGACTAGCGGGGGTCACAGATACGCAGTATTTT. The chain combines TRBV10-1 with TRBJ2-3, with 13 bases fitting TRBD2. J gave up 2 bases and V 3 bases, and 5 bases lay outside the gene matches. CDR1 is WNHNN, CDR2 SYGVQD, per germline (reference sequence). The CDR3 is made up of 17 amino acids.

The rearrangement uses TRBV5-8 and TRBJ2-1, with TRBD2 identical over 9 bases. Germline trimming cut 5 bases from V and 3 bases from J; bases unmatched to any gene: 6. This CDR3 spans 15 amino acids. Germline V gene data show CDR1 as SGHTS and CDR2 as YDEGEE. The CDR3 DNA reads TGTGCCAGCAGGGGGGGACTAGCCTACTACAATGAGCAGTTCTTC. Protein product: CASRGGLAYYNEQFF. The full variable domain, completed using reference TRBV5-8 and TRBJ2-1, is EAGVTQSPTHLIKTRGQQATLRCSPISGHTSVYWYQQALGLGLQFLLWYDEGEERNRGNFPPRFSGRQFPNYSSELNVNALELEDSALYLCASRGGLAYYNEQFFGPGTRLTVL.